One sample yielded the 20 T cell receptor beta chains listed below, sequenced in a study of T cells in Graves' hyperthyroidism and ophthalmopathy. The source material, RNA transcripts, was used to amplify TCR beta CDR3 regions. The TCR CDR3 was amplified in a first-round RT-PCR using the HTBI primer set. In TCRdb, the multiplex PCR reads were re-called with MiXCR into one record per CDR3 protein. In the table there are about 480,000 distinct CDR3 sequences, roughly 25% of which are singletons. The sample consisted of blood. Receptors were obtained from a woman aged 25 to 39 with Graves' ophthalmopathy.

This clonotype was picked up a small number of times. The chain is built from TRBV28 and TRBJ1-2; possibly TRBD1 for D (6 bases). Germline-derived CDR1 and CDR2 are MDHEN and SYDVKM. The germline V and J ends were trimmed by 1 base and 4 bases, with 13 bases remaining between them. This CDR3 has 15 residues. Here the CDR3 reads CASSLSRQAPYGYTF. The CDR3 bases are TGTGCCAGCAGTTTATCCCGACAGGCCCCCTATGGCTACACCTTC.

This clonotype was seen a handful of times. V usage is TRBV20-1 and J usage is TRBJ2-5; 9 nucleotides agree with TRBD2. The junction had 22 bases not matched to a gene; V was cut back by 6 bases and J by 5 bases. Germline-derived CDR1 and CDR2 are DFQATT and SNEGSKA (reference sequence). The CDR3 sequence is 18 residues long. The CDR3 reads CSAPLEASGDLPGETQYF. CDR3 nucleotides: TGCAGTGCCCCACTCGAGGCTAGCGGGGATCTACCGGGTGAGACCCAGTACTTC.

The table lists this clonotype with many counts. The chain combines TRBV6-2 or TRBV6-3 with TRBJ1-1; D remains unclear. V was trimmed by 11 bases and J by 5 bases, leaving 15 bases between them. The CDR3 runs 12 residues. CDR1 and CDR2 from the germline V gene are MNHEY and SVGEGT. The CDR3 here is CAVLGSGTEAFF. CDR3 nucleotide sequence: TGTGCCGTCCTGGGTAGCGGTACTGAAGCTTTCTTT.

This clonotype was recorded at least ten times. The J gene is TRBJ1-1, the V gene TRBV28; D is perhaps TRBD1 (5 bases). Germline loops: CDR1 MDHEN, CDR2 SYDVKM. V was clipped by 8 bases and J by 6 bases, with 13 bases between them. The CDR3 has 12 residues. CDR3 sequence reads: CASGRRGSEAFF. The DNA of the CDR3 is TGTGCCAGCGGTCGTAGGGGATCTGAAGCTTTCTTT.

This clonotype came up many times. The V and J genes are TRBV13 and TRBJ2-7; D is uncertain. The germline V and J ends were trimmed by 2 bases and 3 bases, with 11 bases remaining between them. The CDR3 loop spans 14 amino acids. The germline CDR1 and CDR2 sequences are PRHDT and FYEKMQ (reference sequence). The CDR3 here is CASSLYAEGYEQYF. In DNA, the CDR3 is TGTGCCAGCAGCTTATATGCTGAAGGCTACGAGCAGTACTTC.

This clonotype turned up a few times. The V and J genes are TRBV7-2 and TRBJ2-7; the D call may be TRBD1 or TRBD2 (6 bases each). Germline values: CDR1 SGHTA, CDR2 FQGNSA. The CDR3 totals 12 residues. Trimming pared 6 bases from V and 3 bases from J, leaving 9 bases between. The CDR3 protein is CASRGGDYEQYF. Written as DNA, the CDR3 is TGTGCCAGCAGGGGGGGCGACTACGAGCAGTACTTC.

This clonotype has at least ten counts. The rearrangement uses TRBV12-3 or TRBV12-4 and TRBJ2-7; unclear D gene. V shed 3 bases and J shed 2 bases, with 8 bases lying between them. The CDR3 runs to 13 residues. The CDR3 coding sequence is TGTGCCAGCAGTTTCGGTCTAACCTACGAGCAGTACTTC. As protein: CASSFGLTYEQYF.

This clonotype was found many times. V is TRBV4-2 and J is TRBJ2-7; 8 nucleotides align to TRBD2. The CDR3 sequence is 15 residues long. CDR1 LGHNA and CDR2 YNFKEQ come from the germline V gene. J was trimmed by 4 bases and V by 0 bases; bases with no gene match: 5. The CDR3 bases are TGTGCCAGCAGCCAAGAACGGGGGGGGCCTTACGAGCAGTACTTC. It specifies CASSQERGGPYEQYF.

This clonotype was detected many times. The CDR3 sequence is CASSLAGLSNQPQHF. Here the CDR3 DNA reads TGTGCCAGCAGCTTAGCCGGGTTGAGCAATCAGCCCCAGCATTTT. The chain carries TRBV7-2 and TRBJ1-5; D not resolved. There are 15 residues in the CDR3. Germline V CDR1 and CDR2: SGHTA, FQGNSA. Trimming took off 0 bases at V and 1 base at J, with 7 bases between the two ends.

CDR3 protein: CASSSEGHNVQETQYF. Here the CDR3 DNA reads TGCGCCAGCAGCTCGGAGGGACATAACGTCCAAGAGACCCAGTACTTC. This sequence joins TRBV5-1 and TRBJ2-5; D is tentatively TRBD1 or TRBD2 (6 bases each). From germline, CDR1 is SGHRS and CDR2 YFSETQ. The CDR3 is 16 amino acids. Trimming took 3 bases from V and 1 from J, leaving 16 bases between them.

This clonotype occurred a few times. The rearrangement links TRBV6-5 to TRBJ2-5, with 7 bases matching TRBD1. Looked up from germline, CDR1 is MNHEY and CDR2 is SVGAGI. The CDR3 sequence is 14 residues long. Unmatched junction bases numbered 2, after V lost 2 bases and J lost 2 bases. The CDR3: CASSYTGAQETQYF. The CDR3 DNA reads TGTGCCAGCAGTTACACAGGGGCGCAAGAGACCCAGTACTTC.

This sequence joins TRBV9 and TRBJ2-3; the D gene is possibly TRBD2 (6 bases). The CDR3 loop spans 15 amino acids. Germline V lookup: CDR1 SGDLS, CDR2 YYNGEE. V was shortened by 1 base and J by 0 bases, with 9 bases between the two germline ends. The CDR3 loop is CASSVSSGSTDTQYF. As DNA, the CDR3 is TGTGCCAGCAGCGTATCAAGCGGGAGCACAGATACGCAGTATTTT.

This clonotype has a count of ten or more. The V call is TRBV20-1, the J call TRBJ1-2; no reliable D call. This CDR3 spans 14 amino acids. With 1 base removed from V and 3 bases from J, the gap between germline ends came to 12 bases. Germline V gene sequence: CDR1 DFQATT, CDR2 SNEGSKA (reference sequence). CDR3 loop: CSARARAEYYGYTF. The CDR3 nucleotides read TGCAGTGCTAGAGCACGAGCAGAGTACTATGGCTACACCTTC.

This clonotype was observed at least ten times. V usage is TRBV28 and J usage is TRBJ2-3; D is unresolved. Germline CDR1 MDHEN, CDR2 SYDVKM. The CDR3 runs to 12 residues. Trimming pared 3 bases from V and 1 base from J, leaving 2 bases between. The CDR3 coding sequence is TGTGCCAGCAGTTTTCGCACAGATACGCAGTATTTT. Translation: CASSFRTDTQYF.

The chain links TRBV2 to TRBJ2-5; 9 bases are a match to TRBD2. Losses at the gene ends were 3 bases for V and 0 bases for J; bases not matched to a gene: 8. CDR3 length: 17 amino acids. From germline, CDR1 is SNHLY and CDR2 FYNNEI. The CDR3, as DNA: TGTGCCAGCAGTGATATTGGGGCTAGCGGGGACCAAGAGACCCAGTACTTC. This codes for CASSDIGASGDQETQYF.

Many counts were recorded for this clonotype. In nucleotides, the CDR3 is TGTGCCAGCAGCTCCGGACAGGGGGGTTGGTACGAGCAGTACTTC. The encoded protein is CASSSGQGGWYEQYF. V and J are TRBV7-2 and TRBJ2-7, with 10 bases that match TRBD1. Trimming removed 4 bases from V and 4 bases from J; junction bases left unmatched: 7. Germline loops: CDR1 SGHTA, CDR2 FQGNSA. The CDR3 spans 15 residues.

There are many counts of this clonotype. The V call is TRBV12-3 or TRBV12-4, the J call TRBJ1-5; the match to TRBD1 covers 7 bases. V shed 5 bases and J 0 bases; nucleotides not matched to a gene: 7. This CDR3 is 16 amino acids long. The CDR3 DNA is TGTGCCAGCAGTACCAGACAGGGAAATAGCAATCAGCCCCAGCATTTT. It encodes CASSTRQGNSNQPQHF.

This clonotype was seen ten or more times. This chain uses TRBV12-3 or TRBV12-4 with TRBJ1-5; D is uncertain. The CDR3 is made up of 14 amino acids. Trimming stripped 3 bases from V and 4 bases from J, with 10 bases between. Here the CDR3 reads CASSFNLGNQPQHF. The CDR3 DNA reads TGTGCCAGCAGTTTTAATTTAGGGAATCAGCCCCAGCATTTT.

This clonotype was seen a handful of times. As the CDR3 is not closed by the conserved phenylalanine or tryptophan, this likely results from a read error. The CDR3 DNA follows: TGCGCCAGCCAGTCCCCCAAGGGCACTGAAGCTTTCTAT. This codes for CASQSPKGTEAFY. The V and J genes are TRBV5-1 and TRBJ1-1, with D unresolved. The germline V gene has CDR1 SGHRS and CDR2 YFSETQ. The CDR3 spans 13 residues. The germline V and J ends were trimmed by 7 bases and 4 bases, with 14 bases remaining between them.

This clonotype was observed many times. The chain is built from TRBV10-3 and TRBJ2-5; TRBD2 aligns across 8 bases. CDR3 length: 17 amino acids. Trimming took 4 bases from V and 0 from J; bases not matched to a gene: 10. Germline V gene lookup returns CDR1 ENHRY and CDR2 SYGVKD. CDR3 bases: TGTGCCATCAGTGCTCGCGGGGGGCAACAATACCAAGAGACCCAGTACTTC. It specifies CAISARGGQQYQETQYF.